This T cell receptor beta chain was recorded in a study of T cell repertoires in cytomegalovirus infection. Study context: HLA-B-restricted CMV epitopes that are well studied were used alongside recently identified HLA-C-restricted ones. Study conclusions and caveats: The ex vivo response was dominated by HLA-C-restricted CMV-specific TCR beta clonotypes. Individuals carrying CMV plus the relevant HLA were identified by cumulative frequency of public TCR beta families.

MiXCR was run by TCRdb on the reads, yielding one entry per CDR3 protein. The sample lists around 900,000 distinct CDR3 sequences; about a third were seen once. The CDR3 spans 14 residues. With 4 bases removed from V and 0 bases from J, the gap between germline ends came to 11 bases. The germline gives CDR1 SGDLS, CDR2 YYNGEE. Comment on this clonotype: Its cognate antigen is unknown.

Source: cultured CD8+ T cells from PBMCs, taken from culture after CMV antigen stimulation. V gene TRBV9 combines with J gene TRBJ2-7; D is undetermined. The TCR originated in a human donor in good health (CMV status not recorded). Some clones in this sample may be carry-over from other donors' samples. The CDR3 reads CASSPASPSYEQYF. CDR3 DNA sequence: TGTGCCAGCAGCCCTGCATCACCCTCCTACGAGCAGTACTTC.